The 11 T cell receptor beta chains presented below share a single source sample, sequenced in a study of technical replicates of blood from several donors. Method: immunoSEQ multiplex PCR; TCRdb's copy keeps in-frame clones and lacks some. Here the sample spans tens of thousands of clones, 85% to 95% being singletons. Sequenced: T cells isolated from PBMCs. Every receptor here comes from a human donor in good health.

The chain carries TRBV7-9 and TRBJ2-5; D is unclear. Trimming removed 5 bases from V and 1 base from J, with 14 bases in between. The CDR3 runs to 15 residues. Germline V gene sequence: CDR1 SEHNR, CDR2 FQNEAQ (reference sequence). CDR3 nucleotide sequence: TGTGCCAGCAGCCGACGTGAGACAAGCCAAGAGACCCAGTACTTC. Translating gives CASSRRETSQETQYF.

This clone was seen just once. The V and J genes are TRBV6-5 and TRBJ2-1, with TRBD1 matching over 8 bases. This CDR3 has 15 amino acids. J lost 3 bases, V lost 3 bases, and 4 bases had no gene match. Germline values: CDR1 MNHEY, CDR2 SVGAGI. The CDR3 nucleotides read TGTGCCAGCAGTTATAACAGGGGGGACTACAATGAGCAGTTCTTC. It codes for CASSYNRGDYNEQFF.

CDR3 in amino acids: CASEGGGLAGAKEQFF. The CDR3 bases are TGTGCCAGTGAAGGTGGGGGACTAGCGGGAGCTAAGGAGCAGTTCTTC. The V gene is TRBV2, the J gene TRBJ2-1; 14 nucleotides line up with TRBD2. Germline V gene data show CDR1 as SNHLY and CDR2 as FYNNEI. Losses at the gene ends were 9 bases for V and 10 bases for J; bases not matched to a gene: 14. This CDR3 comprises 16 residues.

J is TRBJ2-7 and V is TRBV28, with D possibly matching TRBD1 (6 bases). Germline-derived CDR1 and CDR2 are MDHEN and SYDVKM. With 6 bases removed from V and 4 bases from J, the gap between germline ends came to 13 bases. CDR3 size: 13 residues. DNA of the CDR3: TGTGCCAGCAGCCCGGACAGTCCTTACGAGCAGTACTTC. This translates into CASSPDSPYEQYF.

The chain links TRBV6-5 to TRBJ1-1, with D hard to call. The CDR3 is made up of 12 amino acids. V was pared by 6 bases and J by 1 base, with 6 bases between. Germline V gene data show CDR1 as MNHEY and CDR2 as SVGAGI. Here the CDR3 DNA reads TGTGCCAGCAGGCGGCCGAACACTGAAGCTTTCTTT. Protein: CASRRPNTEAFF.

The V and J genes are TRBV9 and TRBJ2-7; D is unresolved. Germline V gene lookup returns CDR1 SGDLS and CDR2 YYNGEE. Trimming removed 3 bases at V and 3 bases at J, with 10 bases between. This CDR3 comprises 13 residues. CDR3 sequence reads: CASSGLAGYEQYF. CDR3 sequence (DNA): TGTGCCAGCAGCGGACTTGCCGGCTACGAGCAGTACTTC.

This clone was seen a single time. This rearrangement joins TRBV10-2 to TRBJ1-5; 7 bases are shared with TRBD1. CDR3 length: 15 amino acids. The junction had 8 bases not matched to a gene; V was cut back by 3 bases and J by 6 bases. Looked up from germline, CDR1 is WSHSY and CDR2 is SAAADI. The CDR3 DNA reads TGCGCCAGCAGTGACGAGGGGGCAGGATCTCAGCCCCAGCATTTT. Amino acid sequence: CASSDEGAGSQPQHF.

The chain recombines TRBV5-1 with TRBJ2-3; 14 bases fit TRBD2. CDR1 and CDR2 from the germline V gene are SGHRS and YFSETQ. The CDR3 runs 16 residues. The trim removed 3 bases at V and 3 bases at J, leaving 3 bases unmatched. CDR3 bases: TGCGCCAGCAGCTCGAGGACTAGCGGGAGGACAGATACGCAGTATTTT. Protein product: CASSSRTSGRTDTQYF. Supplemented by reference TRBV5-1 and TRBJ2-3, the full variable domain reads KAGVTQTPRYLIKTRGQQVTLSCSPISGHRSVSWYQQTPGQGLQFLFEYFSETQRNKGNFPGRFSGRQFSNSRSEMNVSTLELGDSALYLCASSSRTSGRTDTQYFGPGTRLTVL.

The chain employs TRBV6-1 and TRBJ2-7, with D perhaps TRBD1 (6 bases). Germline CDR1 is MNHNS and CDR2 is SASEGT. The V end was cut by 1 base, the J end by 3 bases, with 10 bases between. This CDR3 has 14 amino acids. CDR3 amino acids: CASSEEWTVYEQYF. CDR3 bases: TGTGCCAGCAGTGAAGAATGGACAGTCTACGAGCAGTACTTC.

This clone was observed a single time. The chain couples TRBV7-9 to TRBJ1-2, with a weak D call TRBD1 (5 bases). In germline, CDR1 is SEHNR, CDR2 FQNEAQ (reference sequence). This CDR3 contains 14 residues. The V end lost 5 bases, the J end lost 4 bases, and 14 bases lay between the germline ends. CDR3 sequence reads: CASSGGFHSYGYTF. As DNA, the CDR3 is TGTGCCAGCAGCGGGGGGTTCCACTCCTATGGCTACACCTTC.

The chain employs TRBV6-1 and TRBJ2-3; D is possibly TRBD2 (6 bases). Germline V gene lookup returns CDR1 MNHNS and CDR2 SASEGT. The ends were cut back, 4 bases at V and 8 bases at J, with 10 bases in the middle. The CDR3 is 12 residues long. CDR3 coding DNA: TGTGCCAGCAGTGGGGACTGGATTACGCAGTATTTT. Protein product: CASSGDWITQYF.